These T cell receptor beta chains were read from a single sample in a study of human T cells and chemical hapten exposure. TCRdb passed the RACE reads through MiXCR, listing each CDR3 protein once. The sample contains 50,000 to 80,000 distinct CDR3 sequences, 8% to 13% of which appear only once. The input for sequencing was whole blood, taken in connection with sensitization to the hapten diphenylcyclopropenone (DPC). These receptors were obtained from a woman aged 25 to 45 with alopecia areata. Some clones in this sample may be carry-over from other donors' samples. Both conserved end residues are trimmed from each CDR3. D genes are given only for firm matches.

V gene	J gene	D gene	CDR3 protein
TRBV21-1	TRBJ1-3	NA	ASSKPTRTLDTIY
TRBV7-3	TRBJ2-3	NA	ASSLTRKDTQY
TRBV12-3/TRBV12-4	TRBJ2-1	TRBD2	ASRGLAGAYNEQF
TRBV7-2	TRBJ2-5	NA	ASSLGLGVVSETQY
TRBV6-6	TRBJ1-5	NA	ASSYPRGQDHQPQH
TRBV6-5	TRBJ1-1	NA	ASRPRPSGGPEAF
TRBV20-1	TRBJ2-1	NA	SARSTSRGEQF
TRBV6-5	TRBJ2-3	NA	ASKRDSTDTQY
TRBV6-2/TRBV6-3	TRBJ2-1	TRBD2	ASRSPLAATYNEQF
TRBV7-9	TRBJ2-7	TRBD2	ASSPRLAGPLQY
TRBV28	TRBJ2-7	NA	ASSQWGYEQY
TRBV2	TRBJ1-1	NA	ASSEYGPSRNTEAF
TRBV14	TRBJ1-1	TRBD1	ASSPSTGGADTEAF
TRBV20-1	TRBJ1-1	NA	SARAVPGVNTEAF
TRBV7-9	TRBJ2-3	NA	ASSLAQVPTDTQY
TRBV11-2	TRBJ1-6	TRBD1	ASSLGNRDRGSPLH
TRBV10-3	TRBJ2-7	TRBD1	ATRDRGNYEQY
TRBV7-7	TRBJ2-2	NA	ASSPDSGELF
TRBV7-6	TRBJ1-1	NA	ASSFQLNTEAF
TRBV27	TRBJ2-5	NA	ASTSLGTRQETQY
TRBV3-1	TRBJ1-2	TRBD1	ASSQDDRENYGYT
TRBV15	TRBJ1-5	NA	ATGEGRGNQPQH
TRBV7-8	TRBJ1-2	TRBD1	ASSSTGDGYT
TRBV18	TRBJ2-7	TRBD1	ASSGTAYSYEQY
TRBV12-3/TRBV12-4	TRBJ1-2	NA	ASSLSQEHGYT
TRBV7-2	TRBJ1-2	NA	ASSPSGSGYT
TRBV28	TRBJ1-5	NA	ASKEGLNQPQH
TRBV28	TRBJ1-2	TRBD1	ASSSQGQPYGYT
TRBV7-8	TRBJ1-6	NA	ASSLSGLTNSPLH
TRBV27	TRBJ1-4	NA	ASSPQKSGGEKLF
TRBV7-2	TRBJ2-4	NA	ASSSQWAEGIQY
TRBV5-1	TRBJ1-2	NA	ASSHSVGYGYT
TRBV3-1	TRBJ1-4	TRBD1	ASSPQGALEKLF
TRBV3-1	TRBJ2-1	TRBD2	ASSYRTSGLREQF
TRBV30	TRBJ2-3	NA	AWSDSGTQY
TRBV12-5	TRBJ1-5	NA	ASGLGGQPQH
TRBV27	TRBJ2-3	NA	ASSLEGSGLADTQY
TRBV20-1	TRBJ1-2	TRBD1	SARGDSPYGYT
TRBV7-3	TRBJ2-3	NA	ASSPGLQVDTQY
TRBV7-8	TRBJ2-1	NA	ASSLARVQAYSEQF
TRBV7-2	TRBJ1-5	NA	ASSPRRGSNQPQH
TRBV20-1	TRBJ1-2	TRBD1	SATPGTGNYGYT
TRBV27	TRBJ2-7	TRBD2	ASSLAGENEQY
TRBV12-3/TRBV12-4	TRBJ2-2	NA	ASSLIQGNTGELF
TRBV27	TRBJ2-1	TRBD1	ASSYRDRGPNEQF
TRBV18	TRBJ2-7	TRBD1	ASSPDRASYEQY
TRBV5-4	TRBJ2-1	TRBD2	ASSFSGRASEQF
TRBV28	TRBJ2-7	TRBD2	ASSPVAGGRSYEQY
TRBV20-1	TRBJ2-2	TRBD2	SAPGLAGGGANTGELF
TRBV29-1	TRBJ2-3	TRBD2	SVEGEAGGLDTQY